The rows below give T cell receptor beta chains drawn from one sample of a study of CD8+ T cells in alopecia areata. Repertoires were generated with immunoSEQ multiplex PCR, while TCRdb's copy carries only in-frame clones and drops some. Of roughly 140,000 clones listed, approximately 85% are singletons. The sequencing used CD8+ T cells sorted from blood, collected at week 4, from a patient treated with tofacitinib. The receptor set was obtained from a human donor with alopecia areata. Both conserved end residues are part of each CDR3. Fields, in order: V gene, D gene, J gene, clone size, CDR3 protein, CDR3 DNA. The D gene is left open where the match is weak. Not every row has a clone size; where given, it reads once, few, many or a size class.

TRBV7-2	NA	TRBJ2-3	NA	CASSLEVSVLRDTQYF	TGTGCCAGCAGCTTAGAAGTGTCAGTCCTCAGGGATACGCAGTATTTT
TRBV14	NA	TRBJ2-7	NA	CASSYSGTFPYEQYF	TGTGCCAGCAGTTATTCCGGGACATTCCCCTACGAGCAGTACTTC
TRBV13	NA	TRBJ1-2	NA	CASSLELVTANYGYTF	TGTGCCAGCAGCTTAGAGTTAGTGACAGCTAACTATGGCTACACCTTC
TRBV7-9	NA	TRBJ1-6	NA	CASSLGPSYNSPLHF	TGTGCCAGCAGCTTGGGGCCCTCCTATAATTCACCCCTCCACTTT
TRBV4-1	NA	TRBJ1-5	NA	CASSQEYGFNQPQHF	TGCGCCAGCAGCCAAGAGTACGGATTCAATCAGCCCCAGCATTTT
TRBV7-9	NA	TRBJ1-1	NA	CASSPQDPREGTEAFF	TGTGCCAGCAGCCCACAAGACCCCAGGGAGGGTACTGAAGCTTTCTTT
TRBV7-6	NA	TRBJ2-2	NA	CASSLVQNTGELFF	TGTGCCAGCAGCTTAGTACAGAACACCGGGGAGCTGTTTTTT
TRBV9	NA	TRBJ2-7	NA	CASSVGSLGAYEQYF	TGTGCCAGCAGCGTAGGTTCCCTAGGGGCCTACGAGCAGTACTTC
TRBV29-1	NA	TRBJ2-3	NA	CSVERTDTQYF	TGCAGCGTTGAGCGCACAGATACGCAGTATTTT
TRBV10-2	NA	TRBJ2-7	NA	CASSEGEQYF	TGCGCCAGCAGTGAGGGCGAGCAGTACTTC
TRBV29-1	NA	TRBJ2-2	NA	CSVEAARTGELFF	TGCAGCGTTGAGGCAGCAAGGACCGGGGAGCTGTTTTTT
TRBV7-2	TRBD1	TRBJ2-5	NA	CASRLTHRGQPGETQYF	TGTGCCAGCAGACTCACCCACCGGGGACAGCCAGGGGAGACCCAGTACTTC
TRBV9	TRBD1	TRBJ1-2	NA	CASSVGTGDYGYTF	TGTGCCAGCAGCGTCGGGACAGGGGATTATGGCTACACCTTC
TRBV9	TRBD2	TRBJ2-7	NA	CASSVGGGVNEQYF	TGTGCCAGCAGCGTAGGTGGGGGGGTCAACGAGCAGTACTTC
TRBV14	NA	TRBJ2-5	NA	CASSHVRGQDQETQYF	TGTGCCAGCAGCCACGTGCGGGGCCAGGACCAAGAGACCCAGTACTTC
TRBV4-1	TRBD1	TRBJ2-7	NA	CASSHDRGGYEQYF	TGCGCCAGCAGCCATGACAGGGGGGGCTACGAGCAGTACTTC
TRBV4-1	TRBD2	TRBJ2-3	NA	CASSPKGTSGTDTQYF	TGCGCCAGCAGCCCAAAAGGGACTAGCGGCACAGATACGCAGTATTTT
TRBV5-1	TRBD2	TRBJ2-5	NA	CASSFRGGTETQYF	TGCGCCAGCAGCTTCCGGGGGGGTACCGAGACCCAGTACTTC
TRBV2	NA	TRBJ2-3	once	CASRTPRPLRAQYF	TGTGCCAGCAGAACCCCCAGACCACTACGCGCGCAGTATTTT
TRBV25-1	NA	TRBJ2-5	NA	CASRGRHQETQYF	TGTGCCAGCAGAGGACGGCACCAAGAGACCCAGTACTTC
TRBV6-5	NA	TRBJ2-7	NA	CASSPGREGPYF	TGTGCCAGCAGCCCGGGGCGAGAGGGTCCGTACTTC
TRBV9	TRBD2	TRBJ2-7	NA	CASSAGTSGAYEQYF	TGTGCCAGCAGCGCGGGGACTAGCGGAGCCTACGAGCAGTACTTC
TRBV27	NA	TRBJ1-5	once	CASRGGFGSNQPQHF	TGTGCCAGCAGAGGGGGATTCGGGAGCAATCAGCCCCAGCATTTT
TRBV30	NA	TRBJ2-7	NA	CAWSVRYRDYEQYF	TGTGCCTGGAGTGTACGGTACAGGGACTACGAGCAGTACTTC
TRBV5-1	NA	TRBJ1-1	NA	CASSIGVNTEAFF	TGCGCCAGCAGCATAGGGGTGAACACTGAAGCTTTCTTT
TRBV20-1	NA	TRBJ2-7	NA	CSARTAYEQYF	TGCAGTGCTCGGACTGCCTACGAGCAGTACTTC
TRBV13	TRBD2	TRBJ2-3	NA	CASSQGLAGGQDTQYF	TGTGCCAGCAGCCAAGGACTAGCGGGGGGGCAAGATACGCAGTATTTT
TRBV10-3	TRBD1	TRBJ2-7	NA	CATRTGDSYEQYF	TGTGCCACCCGGACAGGGGATTCCTACGAGCAGTACTTC
TRBV23-1	TRBD2	TRBJ2-5	few	CASSQSSWLAGAPWQETQYF	TGCGCCAGCAGTCAATCATCGTGGCTAGCGGGGGCCCCGTGGCAAGAGACCCAGTACTTC
TRBV29-1	NA	TRBJ2-5	NA	CSVEPGETQYF	TGCAGCGTTGAACCGGGGGAGACCCAGTACTTC
TRBV6-1	NA	TRBJ2-3	NA	CASSEAFWSGSTDTQYF	TGTGCCAGCAGTGAAGCATTTTGGTCGGGAAGCACAGATACGCAGTATTTT